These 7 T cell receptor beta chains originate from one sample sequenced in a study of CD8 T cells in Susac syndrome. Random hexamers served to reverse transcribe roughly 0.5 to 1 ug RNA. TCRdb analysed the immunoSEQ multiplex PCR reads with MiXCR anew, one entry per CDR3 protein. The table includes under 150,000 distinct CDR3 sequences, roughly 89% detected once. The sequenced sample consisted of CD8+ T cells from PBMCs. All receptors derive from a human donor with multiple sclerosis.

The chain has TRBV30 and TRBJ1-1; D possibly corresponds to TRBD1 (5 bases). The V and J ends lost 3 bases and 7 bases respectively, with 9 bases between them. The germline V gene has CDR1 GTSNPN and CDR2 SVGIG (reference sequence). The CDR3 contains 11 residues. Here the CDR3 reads CAWRGGNEAFF. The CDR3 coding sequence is TGTGCCTGGAGGGGGGGAAATGAAGCTTTCTTT.

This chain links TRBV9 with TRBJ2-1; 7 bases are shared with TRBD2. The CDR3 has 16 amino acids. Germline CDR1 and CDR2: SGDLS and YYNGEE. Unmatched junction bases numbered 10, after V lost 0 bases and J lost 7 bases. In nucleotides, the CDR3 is TGTGCCAGCAGCGTAGCTGAGAGGGAGGGCCGAAATGAGCAGTTCTTC. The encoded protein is CASSVAEREGRNEQFF.

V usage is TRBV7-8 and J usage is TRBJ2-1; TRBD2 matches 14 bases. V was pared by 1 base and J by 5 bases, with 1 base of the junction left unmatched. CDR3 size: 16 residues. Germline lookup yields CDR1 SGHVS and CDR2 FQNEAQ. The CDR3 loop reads CASSLGLAGGDNEQFF. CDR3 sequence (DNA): TGTGCCAGCAGCTTAGGACTAGCGGGAGGGGACAATGAGCAGTTCTTC.

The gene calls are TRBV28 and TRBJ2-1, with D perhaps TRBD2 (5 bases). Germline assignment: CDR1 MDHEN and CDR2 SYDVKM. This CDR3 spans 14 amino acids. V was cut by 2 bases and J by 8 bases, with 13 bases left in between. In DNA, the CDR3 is TGTGCCAGCAGTTTAGCGTATCGGGGTCATGAGCAGTTCTTC. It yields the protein CASSLAYRGHEQFF.

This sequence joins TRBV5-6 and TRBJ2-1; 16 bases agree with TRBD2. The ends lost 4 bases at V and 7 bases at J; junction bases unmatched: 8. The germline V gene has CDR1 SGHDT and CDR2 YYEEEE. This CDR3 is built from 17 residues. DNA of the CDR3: TGTGCCAGCAGCCCGGGACTAGCGGGAGGGCCCGGGAATGAGCAGTTCTTC. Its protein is CASSPGLAGGPGNEQFF.

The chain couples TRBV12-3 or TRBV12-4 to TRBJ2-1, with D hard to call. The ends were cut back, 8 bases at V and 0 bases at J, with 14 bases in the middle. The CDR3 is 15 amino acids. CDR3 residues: CASGPTPVSYNEQFF. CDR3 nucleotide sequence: TGTGCCAGCGGGCCTACACCCGTCTCCTACAATGAGCAGTTCTTC.

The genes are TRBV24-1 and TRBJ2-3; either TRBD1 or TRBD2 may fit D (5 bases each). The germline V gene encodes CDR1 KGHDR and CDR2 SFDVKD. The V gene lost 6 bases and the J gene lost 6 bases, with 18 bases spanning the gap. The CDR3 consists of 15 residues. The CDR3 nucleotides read TGTGCCACCAGTAACCTCGCCGCAGGGACCGATACGCAGTATTTT. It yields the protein CATSNLAAGTDTQYF.